These T cell receptor beta chains were read from a single sample in a study of Tregs in tolerant kidney transplant recipients. The assay was immunoSEQ multiplex PCR, and TCRdb's table has in-frame clones only and misses some. The data show some 250,000 clones, roughly 84% seen once. Sample: CD4+ T cells from blood. The origin of the receptors is a human donor in good health. The CDR3 runs from the conserved cysteine through the conserved F or W. D genes are given only for firm matches. Size values are once, few and many counts, or a class for expanded clones, and some rows have none.

>NA|NA|TRBV7-6|13|TRBJ1-2
TGTGCCAGCAGCTTAGGACATTCTTATGGCTACACCTTC
CASSLGHSYGYTF
>TRBD1|NA|TRBV4-1|17|TRBJ1-2
TGCGCCAGCAGCCAATCGGGGATACGACAGGGGAACTATGGCTACACCTTC
CASSQSGIRQGNYGYTF
>TRBD2|NA|TRBV5-4|15|TRBJ2-7
TGTGCCAGCAGCCGACCTGGGACTAGTCACAACGAGCAGTACTTC
CASSRPGTSHNEQYF
>NA|NA|TRBV18|16|TRBJ2-2
TGTGCCAGCTCCCCAGTAGGTGAAGGGATCGCCGGGGAGCTGTTTTTT
CASSPVGEGIAGELFF
>TRBD2|NA|TRBV18|16|TRBJ2-3
TGTGCCAGCTCAGTCTTTCTAGCGGGAGGATCAGATACGCAGTATTTT
CASSVFLAGGSDTQYF
>NA|few|TRBV10-3|12|TRBJ1-1
TGTGCCATCAGCCCCGGGGGGACTGAAGCTTTCTTT
CAISPGGTEAFF
>TRBD1|NA|TRBV5-1|15|TRBJ2-5
TGCGCCAGCAGCTTGGGCGACAGGGGGCAAGAGACCCAGTACTTC
CASSLGDRGQETQYF
>NA|NA|TRBV21-1|15|TRBJ2-3
TGTGCCAGGGACAGCTCTAGCGGTAGCACAGATACGCAGTATTTT
CARDSSSGSTDTQYF
>TRBD2|NA|TRBV11-2|15|TRBJ2-5
TGTGCCAGCAGCGCAACTAGCGGGAGGTTACAGACCCAGTACTTC
CASSATSGRLQTQYF
>NA|NA|TRBV6-6|14|TRBJ2-7
TGTGCCAGCAGTTACTACAGGGAGGCATACGAGCAGTACTTC
CASSYYREAYEQYF
>TRBD2|NA|TRBV10-3|16|TRBJ2-1
TGTGCCATCAGTGACCCTGGGAGCGGGGGATACAATGAGCAGTTCTTC
CAISDPGSGGYNEQFF
>NA|NA|TRBV7-9|15|TRBJ2-1
TGTGCCAGCAGCATAACAGGGCCCTACATGGGTGAGCAGTTCTTC
CASSITGPYMGEQFF
>NA|NA|TRBV19|14|TRBJ1-5
TGTGCCAGTAGTATGACGGATAGCAATCAGCCCCAGCATTTT
CASSMTDSNQPQHF
>TRBD1|NA|TRBV6-5|13|TRBJ1-1
TGTGCCGCGAGACAGGGTCCGCACACTGAAGCTTTCTTT
CAARQGPHTEAFF
>TRBD1|NA|TRBV6-6|16|TRBJ2-3
TGTGCCAGCAGTTACTCATCAGGGGGAAAGGCAGATACGCAGTATTTT
CASSYSSGGKADTQYF
>NA|NA|TRBV5-4|17|TRBJ2-1
TGTGCCAGCAGCTTGGATGGCGGAGTGGGGGTCTACAATGAGCAGTTCTTC
CASSLDGGVGVYNEQFF
>NA|NA|TRBV11-2|14|TRBJ2-5
TGTGCCAGCAGCTTAGTTGGGGTTGGCGAGACCCAGTACTTC
CASSLVGVGETQYF
>NA|NA|TRBV19|16|TRBJ1-6
TGTGCCAGTAGTTTCCTTCAGGCGACGGGAAATTCACCCCTCCACTTT
CASSFLQATGNSPLHF
>NA|NA|TRBV6-1|15|TRBJ2-3
TGTGCCAGCAGTACGAGCTTAGGCGGGACAGATACGCAGTATTTT
CASSTSLGGTDTQYF
>NA|NA|TRBV21-1|19|TRBJ2-7
TGTGCCAGCAGCAATAAAGGGGCCATAACCGGGGGCGAGGAACGAGAGCAGTACTTC
CASSNKGAITGGEEREQYF
>TRBD1|NA|TRBV5-4|15|TRBJ1-1
TGTGCCAGCAGCTCCCCTGGACAGGGAAACACTGAAGCTTTCTTT
CASSSPGQGNTEAFF
>NA|NA|TRBV19|14|TRBJ1-5
TGTGCCAGTAGTAGCCCGGGGCCTCGGATGCCCCAGCATTTT
CASSSPGPRMPQHF
>TRBD2|NA|TRBV29-1|14|TRBJ2-7
TGCAGCGTTTCAAGGGGAAGCGGGAACTACGAGCAGTACTTC
CSVSRGSGNYEQYF
>NA|NA|TRBV2|13|TRBJ1-1
TGTGCCCAGAGGTCGCAGCAAAACACTGAAGCTTTCTTT
CAQRSQQNTEAFF
>TRBD1|NA|TRBV19|15|TRBJ2-2
TGTGCCAGTAGTCGGGGGACAGGGAACACCGGGGAGCTGTTTTTT
CASSRGTGNTGELFF
>NA|NA|TRBV6-5|14|TRBJ1-2
TGTGCCAGCAGTTACTCAGACAGCCGAGGAGGCTACACCTTC
CASSYSDSRGGYTF
>NA|NA|TRBV7-2|15|TRBJ1-1
TGTGCCAGCAGCACCCAAGGGGGACTCAACACTGAAGCTTTCTTT
CASSTQGGLNTEAFF
>TRBD1|NA|TRBV6-6|14|TRBJ1-3
TGTGCCAGCAGTTCGCGGACAGGGAGAAACACCATATATTTT
CASSSRTGRNTIYF
>TRBD2|NA|TRBV5-1|15|TRBJ2-1
TGCGCCAGCAGCACCTCAGCGGGAGTCTACAATGAGCAGTTCTTC
CASSTSAGVYNEQFF
>NA|NA|TRBV6-5|14|TRBJ2-1
TGTGCCAGCAGCCCCCGACTAGAGGGCAATGAGCAGTTCTTC
CASSPRLEGNEQFF
>NA|NA|TRBV5-5|14|TRBJ2-7
TGTGCCAGCAGCTTATCACCGGGTGCCTACGAGCAGTACTTC
CASSLSPGAYEQYF
>TRBD2|NA|TRBV5-1|16|TRBJ2-5
TGCGCCAGCAGCATAGGACTAGCGGGGTTCCAAGAGACCCAGTACTTC
CASSIGLAGFQETQYF
>TRBD1|NA|TRBV19|16|TRBJ1-5
TGTGCCAGTAGTAACCTGGGACAGGAGTACGATCAGCCCCAGCATTTT
CASSNLGQEYDQPQHF
>TRBD2|NA|TRBV7-7|17|TRBJ2-7
TGTGCCAGCAGCCGAACGGGACTAGCGGGGAACCTCTACGAGCAGTACTTC
CASSRTGLAGNLYEQYF
>NA|NA|TRBV4-1|13|TRBJ2-2
TGCGCCAGCAGCCCGGTTAACACCGGGGAGCTGTTTTTT
CASSPVNTGELFF
>NA|NA|TRBV19|14|TRBJ1-1
TGTGCCAGTAGTAAGGTTCAAGGCAACACTGAAGCTTTCTTT
CASSKVQGNTEAFF
>NA|once|TRBV27|13|TRBJ2-5
TGTGCCAGCAGTTTATTTTACCAAGAGACCCAGTACTTC
CASSLFYQETQYF
>NA|NA|TRBV2|15|TRBJ1-1
TGTGCCAGCAGTCCTCCTGACAGGATTAACACTGAAGCTTTCTTT
CASSPPDRINTEAFF
>NA|NA|TRBV5-4|15|TRBJ2-3
TGTGCCAGCAGCTTGGAGCAGGGGAGGACAGATACGCAGTATTTT
CASSLEQGRTDTQYF
>TRBD2|NA|TRBV5-4|20|TRBJ2-5
TGTGCCAGCAGCCACCTAGGGGGGAGCGGGAGGGCCCCGGTTCGTAAGACCCAGTACTTC
CASSHLGGSGRAPVRKTQYF
>NA|NA|TRBV5-1|13|TRBJ1-1
TGCGCCAGCAGCTGGGCAGCGAACACTGAAGCTTTCTTT
CASSWAANTEAFF
>NA|NA|TRBV2|17|TRBJ2-2
TGTGCCAGCAGCTCTAACGGGGTGGTAGCGGCGGGCGGGGAGCTGTTTTTT
CASSSNGVVAAGGELFF
>TRBD1|once|TRBV11-2|15|TRBJ1-2
TGTGCCAGCAGCTCACTCCGGGACAGGGGGGGCGGCTACACCTTC
CASSSLRDRGGGYTF